This T cell receptor beta chain originates from a study of cytomegalovirus exposure and HLA in healthy donors. Notes on the study in general: Later on, an analysis tied some 17,000 TCR beta sequences to HLA alleles at 0.05 false discovery rate. Specificity of a few CMV-associated chains for CMV antigens was verified in vitro. With further analysis later on, most CMV-associated TCR beta chains appeared HLA-restricted.

Points on this clone: What it recognizes is unknown.

The PCR had 60 Vbeta and 13 Jbeta primers. The assay was immunoSEQ multiplex PCR, and TCRdb's table has in-frame clones only and misses some. The sample's table shows 60,000 to 90,000 clones. The sequencing sample was made of PBMCs. This TCR came from a woman in her 40s in good health and CMV-seropositive.

CDR3 nucleotides: TGCAGTGTTAGGACAGCTTACGAGCAGTACTTC. This sequence encodes CSVRTAYEQYF. The chain employs TRBV20-1 and TRBJ2-7; perhaps TRBD1 as D (6 bases). Trimming removed 7 bases from V and 4 bases from J, with 11 bases in between. Germline CDR1 is DFQATT and CDR2 is SNEGSKA (reference sequence). The CDR3 has 11 amino acids.